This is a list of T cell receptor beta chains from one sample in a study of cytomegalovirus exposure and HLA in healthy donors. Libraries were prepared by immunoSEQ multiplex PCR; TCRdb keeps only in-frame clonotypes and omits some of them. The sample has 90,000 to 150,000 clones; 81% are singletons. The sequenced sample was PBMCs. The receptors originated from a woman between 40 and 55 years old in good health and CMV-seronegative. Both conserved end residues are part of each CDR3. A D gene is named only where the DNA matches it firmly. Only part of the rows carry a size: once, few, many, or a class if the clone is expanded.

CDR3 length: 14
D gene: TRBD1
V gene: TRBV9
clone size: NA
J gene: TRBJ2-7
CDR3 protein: CASSVGDSRGEQYF
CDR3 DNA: TGTGCCAGCAGCGTAGGGGACAGTCGGGGCGAGCAGTACTTC

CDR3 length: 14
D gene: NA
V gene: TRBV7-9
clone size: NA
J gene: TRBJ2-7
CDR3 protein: CSSSFWGDSYEQYF
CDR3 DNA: TGTTCCAGCAGCTTCTGGGGGGACTCCTACGAGCAGTACTTC

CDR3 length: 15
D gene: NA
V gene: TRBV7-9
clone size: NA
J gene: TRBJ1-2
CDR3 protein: CASSQPLGHDYGYTF
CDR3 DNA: TGTGCCAGCAGCCAGCCCCTGGGGCACGACTATGGCTACACCTTC

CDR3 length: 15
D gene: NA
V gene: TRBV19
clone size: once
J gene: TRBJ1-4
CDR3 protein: CASSSTGSGHEKLFF
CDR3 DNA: TGTGCCAGTAGTTCGACAGGTTCCGGGCATGAAAAACTGTTTTTT

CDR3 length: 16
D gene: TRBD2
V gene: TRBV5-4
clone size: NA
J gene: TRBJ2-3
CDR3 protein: CASSLSLAGYTDTQYF
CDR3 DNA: TGTGCCAGCAGCTTATCCCTAGCGGGGTACACAGATACGCAGTATTTT

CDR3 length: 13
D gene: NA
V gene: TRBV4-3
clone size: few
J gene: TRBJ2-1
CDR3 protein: CASSQGGDNEQFF
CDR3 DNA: TGCGCCAGCAGCCAAGGGGGGGACAATGAGCAGTTCTTC

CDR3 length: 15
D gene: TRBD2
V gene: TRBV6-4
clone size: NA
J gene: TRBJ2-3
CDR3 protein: CASSEASGSTDTQYF
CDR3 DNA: TGTGCCAGCAGTGAGGCTAGCGGGAGCACAGATACGCAGTATTTT

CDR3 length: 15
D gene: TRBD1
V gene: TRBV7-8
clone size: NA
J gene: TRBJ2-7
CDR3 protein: CASSFSGTGGYEQYF
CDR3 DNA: TGTGCCAGCAGCTTCTCCGGAACAGGGGGCTACGAGCAGTACTTC

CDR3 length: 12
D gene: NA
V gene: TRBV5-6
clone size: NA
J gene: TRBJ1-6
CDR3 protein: CASSRFPSPLHF
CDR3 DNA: TGTGCCAGCAGTCGGTTCCCTTCACCCCTCCACTTT

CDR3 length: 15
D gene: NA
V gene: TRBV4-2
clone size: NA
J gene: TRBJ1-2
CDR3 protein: CASSLLYEALEGYTF
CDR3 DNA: TGTGCCAGCAGCCTATTGTATGAGGCGTTGGAGGGCTACACCTTC

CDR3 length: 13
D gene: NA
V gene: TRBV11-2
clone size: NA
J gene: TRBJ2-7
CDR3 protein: CASSLTGLYEQYF
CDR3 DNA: TGTGCCAGCAGTCTTACAGGGCTCTACGAGCAGTACTTC

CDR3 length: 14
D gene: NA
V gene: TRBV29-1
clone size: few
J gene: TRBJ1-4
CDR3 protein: CSVGGRGYNEKLFF
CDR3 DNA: TGCAGCGTTGGTGGAAGGGGTTATAATGAAAAACTGTTTTTT

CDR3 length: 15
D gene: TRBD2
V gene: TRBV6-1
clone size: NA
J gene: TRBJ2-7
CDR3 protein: CASSVGTSGSYEQYF
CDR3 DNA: TGTGCCAGCAGTGTAGGGACTAGCGGGTCCTACGAGCAGTACTTC

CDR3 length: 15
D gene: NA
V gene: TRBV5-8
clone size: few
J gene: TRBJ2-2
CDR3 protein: CASPLRRGNTGELFF
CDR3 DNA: TGTGCCAGCCCCCTGCGACGGGGAAACACCGGGGAGCTGTTTTTT

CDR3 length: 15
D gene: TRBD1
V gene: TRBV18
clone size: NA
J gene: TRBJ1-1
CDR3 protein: CASSPRTGGDTEAFF
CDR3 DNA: TGTGCCAGCTCACCCCGGACAGGGGGAGACACTGAAGCTTTCTTT

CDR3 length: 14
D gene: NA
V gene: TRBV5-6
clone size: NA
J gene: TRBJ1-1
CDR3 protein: CASSLPGKSTEAFF
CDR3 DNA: TGTGCCAGCAGCTTGCCAGGGAAGAGCACTGAAGCTTTCTTT

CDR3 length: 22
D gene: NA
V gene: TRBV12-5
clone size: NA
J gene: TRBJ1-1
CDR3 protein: CASGLRRRGVLVEPSEDTEAFF
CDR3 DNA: TGTGCTAGTGGTTTGCGCCGGAGGGGCGTTCTTGTGGAGCCTAGTGAGGACACTGAAGCTTTCTTT

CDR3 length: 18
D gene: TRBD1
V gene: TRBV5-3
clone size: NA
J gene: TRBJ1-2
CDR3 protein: CARSLDRRTGRFNYGYTF
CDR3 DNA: TGTGCCAGAAGCTTGGATCGGCGGACAGGGCGATTTAACTATGGCTACACCTTC

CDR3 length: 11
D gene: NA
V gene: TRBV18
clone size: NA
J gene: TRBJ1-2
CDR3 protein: CASSTGQGYTF
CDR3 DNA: TGTGCCAGCTCAACAGGGCAGGGCTACACCTTC

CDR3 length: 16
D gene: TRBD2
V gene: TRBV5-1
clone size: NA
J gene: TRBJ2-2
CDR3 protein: CASSLAGLSKAGELFF
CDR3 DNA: TGCGCCAGCAGCTTGGCGGGACTAAGTAAGGCCGGGGAGCTGTTTTTT

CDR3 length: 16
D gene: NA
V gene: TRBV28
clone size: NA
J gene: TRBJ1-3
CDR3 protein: CASSRTTGHSGNTIYF
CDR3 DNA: TGTGCCAGCAGTCGAACCACAGGGCACTCTGGAAACACCATATATTTT

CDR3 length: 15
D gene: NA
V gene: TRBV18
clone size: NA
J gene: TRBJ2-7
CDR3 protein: CASSPYGRGTYEQYF
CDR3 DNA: TGTGCCAGCTCACCATATGGCAGGGGCACCTACGAGCAGTACTTC

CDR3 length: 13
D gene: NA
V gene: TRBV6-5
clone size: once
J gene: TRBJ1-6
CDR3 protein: CASSPPEGFPLHF
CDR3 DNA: TGTGCCAGCAGCCCCCCGGAGGGATTCCCCCTCCACTTT

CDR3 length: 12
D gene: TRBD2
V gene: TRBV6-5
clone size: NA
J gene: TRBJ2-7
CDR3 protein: CASREGGEEQYF
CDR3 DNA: TGTGCCAGCAGAGAGGGAGGGGAAGAGCAGTACTTC

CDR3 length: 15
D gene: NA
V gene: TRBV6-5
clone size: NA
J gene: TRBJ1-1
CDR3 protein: CASRSPGGGPREAFF
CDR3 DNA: TGTGCCAGCAGATCCCCCGGGGGGGGCCCCCGGGAAGCTTTCTTT

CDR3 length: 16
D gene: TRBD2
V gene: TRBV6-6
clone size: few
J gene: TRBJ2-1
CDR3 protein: CASSYSGGDWYNEQFF
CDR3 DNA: TGTGCCAGCAGTTACAGCGGGGGTGACTGGTACAATGAGCAGTTCTTC

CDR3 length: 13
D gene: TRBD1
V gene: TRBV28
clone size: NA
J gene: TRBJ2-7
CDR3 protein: CAIKDRDTYEQYF
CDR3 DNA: TGTGCCATCAAGGACAGGGACACCTACGAGCAGTACTTC

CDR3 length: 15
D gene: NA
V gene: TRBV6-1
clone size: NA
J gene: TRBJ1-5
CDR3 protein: CASSEERGGYQPQHF
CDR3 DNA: TGTGCCAGCAGTGAAGAACGCGGGGGCTATCAGCCCCAGCATTTT

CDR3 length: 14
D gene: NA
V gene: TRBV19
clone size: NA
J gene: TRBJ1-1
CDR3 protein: CASAMEGLGTEAFF
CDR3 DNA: TGTGCCAGTGCAATGGAGGGGCTTGGCACTGAAGCTTTCTTT

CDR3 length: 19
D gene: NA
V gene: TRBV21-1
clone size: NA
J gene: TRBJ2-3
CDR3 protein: CASSKDEAGQENGTDTQYF
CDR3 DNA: TGTGCCAGCAGCAAAGATGAGGCCGGACAGGAGAATGGAACAGATACGCAGTATTTT

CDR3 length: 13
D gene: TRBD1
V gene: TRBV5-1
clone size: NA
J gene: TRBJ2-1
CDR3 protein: CASSSGQYNEQFF
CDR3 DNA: TGCGCCAGCAGCTCGGGACAGTACAATGAGCAGTTCTTC

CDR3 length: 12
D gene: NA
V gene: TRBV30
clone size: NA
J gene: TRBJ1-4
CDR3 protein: CAWSVQAEKLFF
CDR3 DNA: TGTGCCTGGAGTGTACAGGCGGAAAAACTGTTTTTT

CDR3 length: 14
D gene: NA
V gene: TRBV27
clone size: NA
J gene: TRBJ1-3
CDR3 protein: CASRTTDSGNTIYF
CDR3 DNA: TGTGCCAGCAGGACTACAGACTCTGGAAACACCATATATTTT

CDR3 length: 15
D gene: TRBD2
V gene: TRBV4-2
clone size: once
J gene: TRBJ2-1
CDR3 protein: CASSQEFSGNNEQFF
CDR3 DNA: TGTGCCAGCAGCCAAGAGTTTAGCGGGAACAATGAGCAGTTCTTC

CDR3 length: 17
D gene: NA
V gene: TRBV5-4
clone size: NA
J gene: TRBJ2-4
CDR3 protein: CASSLPVVGRAKNIQYF
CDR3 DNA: TGTGCCAGCAGCTTGCCCGTGGTGGGGAGGGCCAAAAACATTCAGTACTTC